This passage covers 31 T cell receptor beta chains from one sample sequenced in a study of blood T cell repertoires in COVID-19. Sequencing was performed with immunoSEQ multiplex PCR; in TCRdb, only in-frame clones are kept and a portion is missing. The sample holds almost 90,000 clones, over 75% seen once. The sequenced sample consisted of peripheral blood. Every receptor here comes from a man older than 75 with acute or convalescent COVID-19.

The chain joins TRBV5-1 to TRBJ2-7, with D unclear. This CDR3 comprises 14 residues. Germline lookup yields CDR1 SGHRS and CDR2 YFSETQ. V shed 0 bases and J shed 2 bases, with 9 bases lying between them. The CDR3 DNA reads TGCGCCAGCAGCTTGGGGGCTGAGACCTACGAGCAGTACTTC. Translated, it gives CASSLGAETYEQYF.

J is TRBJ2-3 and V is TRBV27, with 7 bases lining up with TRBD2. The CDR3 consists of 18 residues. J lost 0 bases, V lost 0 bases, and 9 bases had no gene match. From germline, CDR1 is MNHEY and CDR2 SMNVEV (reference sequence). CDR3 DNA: TGTGCCAGCAGTTTATCTCTACCCGCGGGAGTGAGCACAGATACGCAGTATTTT. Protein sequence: CASSLSLPAGVSTDTQYF.

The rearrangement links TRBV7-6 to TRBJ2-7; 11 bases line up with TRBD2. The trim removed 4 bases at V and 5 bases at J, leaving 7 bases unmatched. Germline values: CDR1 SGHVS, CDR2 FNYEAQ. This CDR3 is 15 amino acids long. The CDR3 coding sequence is TGTGCCAGCAGCTCTTTAGCGGGGGGGCCCAACGAGCAGTACTTC. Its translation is CASSSLAGGPNEQYF. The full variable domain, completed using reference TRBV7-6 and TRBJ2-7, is GAGVSQSPRYKVTKRGQDVALRCDPISGHVSLYWYRQALGQGPEFLTYFNYEAQQDKSGLPNDRFSAERPEGSISTLTIQRTEQRDSAMYRCASSSLAGGPNEQYFGPGTRLTVT.

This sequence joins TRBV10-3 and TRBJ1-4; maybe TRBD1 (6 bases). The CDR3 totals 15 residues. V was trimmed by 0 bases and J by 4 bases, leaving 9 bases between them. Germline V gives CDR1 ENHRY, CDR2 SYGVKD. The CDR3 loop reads CAISESDRINEKLFF. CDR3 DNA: TGTGCCATCAGTGAGTCCGACAGGATTAATGAAAAACTGTTTTTT.

CDR3 sequence reads: CASSYSGEGGYGYTF. CDR3 sequence (DNA): TGTGCCAGCAGTTACTCGGGGGAGGGGGGCTATGGCTACACCTTC. V is TRBV6-5 and J is TRBJ1-2, with D possibly TRBD1 on 6 matching bases. Deletions cut 0 bases from V and 4 bases from J, with 12 bases between. The CDR3 contains 15 residues. The germline gives CDR1 MNHEY, CDR2 SVGAGI.

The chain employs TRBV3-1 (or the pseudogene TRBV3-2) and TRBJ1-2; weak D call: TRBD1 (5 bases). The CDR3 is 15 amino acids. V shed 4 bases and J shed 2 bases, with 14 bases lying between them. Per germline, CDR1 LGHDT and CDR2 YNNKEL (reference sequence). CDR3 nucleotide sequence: TGTGCCAGCAGCCCTACTCCCGACAGAAACTATGGCTACACCTTC. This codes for CASSPTPDRNYGYTF.

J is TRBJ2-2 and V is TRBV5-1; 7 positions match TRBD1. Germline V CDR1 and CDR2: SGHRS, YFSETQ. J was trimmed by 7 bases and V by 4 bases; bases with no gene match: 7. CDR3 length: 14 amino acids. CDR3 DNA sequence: TGCGCCAGCAGCATCGACAGGGTGTACGGGGAGCTGTTTTTT. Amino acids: CASSIDRVYGELFF.

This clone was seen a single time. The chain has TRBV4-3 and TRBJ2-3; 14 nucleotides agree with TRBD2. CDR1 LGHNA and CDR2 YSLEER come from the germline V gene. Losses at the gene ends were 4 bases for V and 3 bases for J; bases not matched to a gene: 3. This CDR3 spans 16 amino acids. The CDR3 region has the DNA TGCGCCAGCAGCCCCCGGACTAGCGGGAGGACAGATACGCAGTATTTT. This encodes CASSPRTSGRTDTQYF.

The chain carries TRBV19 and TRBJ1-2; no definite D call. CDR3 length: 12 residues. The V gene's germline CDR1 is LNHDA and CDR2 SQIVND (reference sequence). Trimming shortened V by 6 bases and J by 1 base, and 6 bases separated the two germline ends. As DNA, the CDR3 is TGTGCCAGTAGCTCCGGTAACTATGGCTACACCTTC. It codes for CASSSGNYGYTF.

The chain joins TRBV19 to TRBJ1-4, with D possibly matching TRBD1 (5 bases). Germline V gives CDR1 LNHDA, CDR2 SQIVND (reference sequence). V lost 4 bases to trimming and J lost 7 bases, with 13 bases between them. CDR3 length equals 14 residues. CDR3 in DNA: TGTGCCAGTAGTACGGACAACATCTCTGAAAAACTGTTTTTT. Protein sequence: CASSTDNISEKLFF.

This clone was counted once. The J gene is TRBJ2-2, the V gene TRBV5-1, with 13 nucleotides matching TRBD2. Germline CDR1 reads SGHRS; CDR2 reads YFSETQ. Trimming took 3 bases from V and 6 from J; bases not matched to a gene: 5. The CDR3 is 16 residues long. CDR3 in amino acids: CASSSGLAGVSGELFF. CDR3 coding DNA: TGCGCCAGCAGCTCCGGACTAGCGGGAGTTTCCGGGGAGCTGTTTTTT.

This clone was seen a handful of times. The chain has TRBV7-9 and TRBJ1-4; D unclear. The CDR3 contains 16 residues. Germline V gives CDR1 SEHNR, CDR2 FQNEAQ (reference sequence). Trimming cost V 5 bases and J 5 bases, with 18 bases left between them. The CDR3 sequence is CASSNSGRSKNEKLFF. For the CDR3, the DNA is TGTGCCAGCAGCAATAGCGGCAGGAGCAAGAATGAAAAACTGTTTTTT.

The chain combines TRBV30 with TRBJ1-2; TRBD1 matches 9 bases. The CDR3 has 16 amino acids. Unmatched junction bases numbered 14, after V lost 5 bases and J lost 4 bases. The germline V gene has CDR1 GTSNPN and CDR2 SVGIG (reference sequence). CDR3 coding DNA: TGTGCCTGGGACCCCCTATTACAGGGGGCGTTCTATGGCTACACCTTC. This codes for CAWDPLLQGAFYGYTF.

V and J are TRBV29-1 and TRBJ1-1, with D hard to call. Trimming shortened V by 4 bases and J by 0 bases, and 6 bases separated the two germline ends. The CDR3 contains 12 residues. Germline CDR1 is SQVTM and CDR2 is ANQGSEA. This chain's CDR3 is CSVGHLNTEAFF. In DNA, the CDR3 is TGCAGCGTTGGACACTTGAACACTGAAGCTTTCTTT.

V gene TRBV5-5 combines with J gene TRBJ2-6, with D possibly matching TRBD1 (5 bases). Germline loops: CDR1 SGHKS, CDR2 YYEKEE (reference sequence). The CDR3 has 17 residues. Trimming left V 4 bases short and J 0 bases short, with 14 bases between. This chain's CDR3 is CASSARQTNSGANVLTF. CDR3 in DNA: TGTGCCAGCAGCGCCCGACAGACAAACTCTGGGGCCAACGTCCTGACTTTC.

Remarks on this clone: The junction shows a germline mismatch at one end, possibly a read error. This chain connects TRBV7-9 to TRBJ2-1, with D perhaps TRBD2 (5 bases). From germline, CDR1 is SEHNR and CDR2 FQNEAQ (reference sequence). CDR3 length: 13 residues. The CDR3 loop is CASSVAEGSEQFF. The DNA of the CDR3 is TGTGCCAGCAGCGTAGCAGAGGGATCTGAGCAGTTCTTC.

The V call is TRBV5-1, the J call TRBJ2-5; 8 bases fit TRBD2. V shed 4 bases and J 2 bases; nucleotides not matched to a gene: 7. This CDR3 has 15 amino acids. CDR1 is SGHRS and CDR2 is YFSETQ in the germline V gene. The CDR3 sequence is CASSPFVAGQETQYF. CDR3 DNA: TGCGCCAGCAGCCCGTTTGTAGCGGGGCAAGAGACCCAGTACTTC.

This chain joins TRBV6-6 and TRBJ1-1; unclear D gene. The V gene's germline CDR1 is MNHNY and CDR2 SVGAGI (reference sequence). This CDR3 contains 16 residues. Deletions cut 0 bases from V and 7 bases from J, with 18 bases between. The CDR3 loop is CASSYSSGVAPSEAFF. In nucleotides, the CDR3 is TGTGCCAGCAGTTACTCTTCCGGGGTCGCGCCGAGTGAAGCTTTCTTT.

The CDR3: CASSLVRGSGNTIYF. As DNA, the CDR3 is TGTGCCAGCAGCTTAGTTAGGGGCTCTGGAAACACCATATATTTT. The V gene is TRBV7-8, the J gene TRBJ1-3, with D possibly matching TRBD1 (5 bases). Germline CDR1 and CDR2: SGHVS and FQNEAQ. The V gene lost 1 base and the J gene lost 0 bases, with 7 bases spanning the gap. The CDR3 spans 15 residues.

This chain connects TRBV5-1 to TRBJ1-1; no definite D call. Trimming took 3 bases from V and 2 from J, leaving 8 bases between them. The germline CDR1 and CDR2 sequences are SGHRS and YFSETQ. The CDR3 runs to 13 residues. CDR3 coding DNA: TGCGCCAGCAGCTACGGGAGCAACACTGAAGCTTTCTTT. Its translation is CASSYGSNTEAFF.

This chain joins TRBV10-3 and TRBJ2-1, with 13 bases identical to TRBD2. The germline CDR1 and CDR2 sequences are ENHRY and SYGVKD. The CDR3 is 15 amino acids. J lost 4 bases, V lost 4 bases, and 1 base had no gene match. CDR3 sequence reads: CAISALAGGYNEQFF. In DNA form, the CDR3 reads TGTGCCATCAGTGCACTAGCGGGAGGGTACAATGAGCAGTTCTTC.

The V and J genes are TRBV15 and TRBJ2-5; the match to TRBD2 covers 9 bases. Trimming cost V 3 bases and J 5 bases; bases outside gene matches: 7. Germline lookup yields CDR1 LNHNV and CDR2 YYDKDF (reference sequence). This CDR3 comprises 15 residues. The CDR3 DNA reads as TGTGCCACCAGCAGTATAGCGGGAGTTGGTGAGACCCAGTACTTC. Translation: CATSSIAGVGETQYF.

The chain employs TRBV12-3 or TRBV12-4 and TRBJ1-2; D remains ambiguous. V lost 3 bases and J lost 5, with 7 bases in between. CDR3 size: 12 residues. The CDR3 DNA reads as TGTGCCAGCAGTTTTTCACAGTATGGCTACACCTTC. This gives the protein CASSFSQYGYTF.

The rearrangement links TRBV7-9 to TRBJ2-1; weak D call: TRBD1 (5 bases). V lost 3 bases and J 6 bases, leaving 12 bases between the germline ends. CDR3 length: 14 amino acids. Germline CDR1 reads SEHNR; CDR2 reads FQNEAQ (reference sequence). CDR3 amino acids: CASSLGLEPNEQFF. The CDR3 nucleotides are TGTGCCAGCAGCTTGGGGCTAGAACCCAATGAGCAGTTCTTC. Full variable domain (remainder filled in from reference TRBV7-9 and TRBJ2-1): DTGVSQNPRHKITKRGQNVTFRCDPISEHNRLYWYRQTLGQGPEFLTYFQNEAQLEKSRLLSDRFSAERPKGSFSTLEIQRTEQGDSAMYLCASSLGLEPNEQFFGPGTRLTVL.

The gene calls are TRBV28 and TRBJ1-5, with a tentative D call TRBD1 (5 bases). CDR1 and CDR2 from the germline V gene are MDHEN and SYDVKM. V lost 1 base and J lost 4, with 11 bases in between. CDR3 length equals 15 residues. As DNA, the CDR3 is TGTGCCAGCAGTTTATTTTCAGGGCCTAATCAGCCCCAGCATTTT. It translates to CASSLFSGPNQPQHF. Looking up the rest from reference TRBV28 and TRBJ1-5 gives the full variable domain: DVKVTQSSRYLVKRTGEKVFLECVQDMDHENMFWYRQDPGLGLRLIYFSYDVKMKEKGDIPEGYSVSREKKERFSLILESASTNQTSMYLCASSLFSGPNQPQHFGDGTRLSIL.

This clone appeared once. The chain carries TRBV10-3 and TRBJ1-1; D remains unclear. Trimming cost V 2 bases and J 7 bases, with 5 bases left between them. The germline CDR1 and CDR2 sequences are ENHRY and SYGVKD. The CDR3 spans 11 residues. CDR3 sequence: CAISEGDEAFF. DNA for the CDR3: TGTGCCATCAGTGAGGGAGATGAAGCTTTCTTT.

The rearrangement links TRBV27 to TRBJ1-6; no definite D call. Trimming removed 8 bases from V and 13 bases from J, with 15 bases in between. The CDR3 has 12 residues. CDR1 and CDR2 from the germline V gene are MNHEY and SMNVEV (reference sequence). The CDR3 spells CASGWVERPLHF. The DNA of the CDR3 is TGTGCCAGCGGTTGGGTTGAGAGGCCCCTCCACTTT.

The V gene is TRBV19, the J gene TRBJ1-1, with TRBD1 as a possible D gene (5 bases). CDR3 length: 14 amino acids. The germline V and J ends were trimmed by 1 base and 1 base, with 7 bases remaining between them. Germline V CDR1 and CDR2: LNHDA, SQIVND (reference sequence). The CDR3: CASSIVTGNTEAFF. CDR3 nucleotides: TGTGCCAGTAGTATAGTAACAGGGAACACTGAAGCTTTCTTT.

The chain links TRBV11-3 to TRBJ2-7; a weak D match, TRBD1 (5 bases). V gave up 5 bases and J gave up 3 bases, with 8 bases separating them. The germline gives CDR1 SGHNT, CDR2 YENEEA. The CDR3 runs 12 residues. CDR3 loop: CASSADSYEQYF. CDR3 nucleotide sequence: TGTGCCAGCAGCGCAGACAGCTACGAGCAGTACTTC.

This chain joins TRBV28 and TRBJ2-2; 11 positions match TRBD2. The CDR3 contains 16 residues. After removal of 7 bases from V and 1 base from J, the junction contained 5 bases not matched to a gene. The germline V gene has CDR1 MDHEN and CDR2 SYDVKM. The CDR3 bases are TGTGCCAGCAAAATAGCGGGAGGGCGGAACACCGGGGAGCTGTTTTTT. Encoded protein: CASKIAGGRNTGELFF.

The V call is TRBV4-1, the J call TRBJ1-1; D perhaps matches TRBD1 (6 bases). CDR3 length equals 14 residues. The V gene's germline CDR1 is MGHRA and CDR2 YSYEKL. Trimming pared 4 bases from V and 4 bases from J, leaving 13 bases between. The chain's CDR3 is CASSRNSGATEAFF. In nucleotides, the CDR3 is TGCGCCAGCAGCCGCAATTCAGGGGCCACTGAAGCTTTCTTT.